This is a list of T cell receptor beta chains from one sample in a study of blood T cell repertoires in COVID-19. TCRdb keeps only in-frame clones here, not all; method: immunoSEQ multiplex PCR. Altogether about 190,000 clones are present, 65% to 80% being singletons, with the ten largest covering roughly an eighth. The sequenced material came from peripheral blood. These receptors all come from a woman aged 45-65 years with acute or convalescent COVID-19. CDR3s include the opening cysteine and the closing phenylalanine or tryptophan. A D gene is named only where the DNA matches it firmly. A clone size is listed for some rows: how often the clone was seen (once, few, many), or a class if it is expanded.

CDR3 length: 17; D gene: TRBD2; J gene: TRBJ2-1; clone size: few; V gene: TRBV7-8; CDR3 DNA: TGTGCCAGCAGCTTATCGACTAGCGGTGGCTCCTACAATGAGCAGTTCTTC; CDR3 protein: CASSLSTSGGSYNEQFF
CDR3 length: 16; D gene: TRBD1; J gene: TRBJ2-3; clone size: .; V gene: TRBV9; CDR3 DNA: TGTGCCAGCAGCCCGAGGGGACAGGGGAACACAGATACGCAGTATTTT; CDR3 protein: CASSPRGQGNTDTQYF
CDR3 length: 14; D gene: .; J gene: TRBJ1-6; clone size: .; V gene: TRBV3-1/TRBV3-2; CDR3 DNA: TGTGCCAGCAGCCAAGGTCAGTTAAATTCACCCCTCCACTTT; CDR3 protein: CASSQGQLNSPLHF
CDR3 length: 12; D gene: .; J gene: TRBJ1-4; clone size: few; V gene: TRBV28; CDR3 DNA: TGTGCCAGCAGTTGGTCGGGGGAAAAACTGTTTTTT; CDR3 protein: CASSWSGEKLFF
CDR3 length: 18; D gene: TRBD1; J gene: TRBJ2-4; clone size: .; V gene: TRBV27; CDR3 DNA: TGTGCCAGCAGTCTCTCCTTCCCGGGACAGGGGGCCAAAAACATTCAGTACTTC; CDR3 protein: CASSLSFPGQGAKNIQYF
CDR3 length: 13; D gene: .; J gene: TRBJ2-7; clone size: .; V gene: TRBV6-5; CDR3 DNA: TGTGCCAGCAGTCGCGACACCCCCTACGAGCAGTACTTC; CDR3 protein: CASSRDTPYEQYF
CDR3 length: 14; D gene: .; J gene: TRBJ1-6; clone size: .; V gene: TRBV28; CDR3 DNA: TGTGCCAGCAGAGTGACAGGATATAATTCACCCCTCCACTTT; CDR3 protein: CASRVTGYNSPLHF
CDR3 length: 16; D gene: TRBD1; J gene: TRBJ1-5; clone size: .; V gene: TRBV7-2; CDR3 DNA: TGTGCCAGCAGCTCCCGGACAGGGGTTAGCAATCAGCCCCAGCATTTT; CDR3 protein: CASSSRTGVSNQPQHF
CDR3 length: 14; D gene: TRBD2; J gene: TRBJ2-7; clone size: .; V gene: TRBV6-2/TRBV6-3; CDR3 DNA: TGTGCCAGCAGTTACTCGACTAGCGCCTACGAGCAGTACTTC; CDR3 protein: CASSYSTSAYEQYF
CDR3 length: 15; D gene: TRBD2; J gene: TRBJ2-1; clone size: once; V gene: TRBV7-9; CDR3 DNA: TGTGCCAGCAGCCGGAGCGGGAGGGCCGCCAATGAGCAGTTCTTC; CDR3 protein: CASSRSGRAANEQFF
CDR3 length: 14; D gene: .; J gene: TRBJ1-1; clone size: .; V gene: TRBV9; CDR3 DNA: TGTGCCAGCAGCGTATCTGGGAGACTGACTGAAGCTTTCTTT; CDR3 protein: CASSVSGRLTEAFF
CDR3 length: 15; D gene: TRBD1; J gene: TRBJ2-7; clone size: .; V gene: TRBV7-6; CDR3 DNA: TGTGCCAGCAGCTTAGCCCCGGGACAGCTCTACGAGCAGTACTTC; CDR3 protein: CASSLAPGQLYEQYF
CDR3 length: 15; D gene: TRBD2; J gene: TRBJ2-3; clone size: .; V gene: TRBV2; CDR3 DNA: TGTGCCAGCAGGTCCACTAGCGGGGCTACAGATACGCAGTATTTT; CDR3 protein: CASRSTSGATDTQYF
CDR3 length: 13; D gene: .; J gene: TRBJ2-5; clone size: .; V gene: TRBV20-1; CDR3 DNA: TGCAGTGCTAGTCCCAGCGAACAAGAGACCCAGTACTTC; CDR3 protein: CSASPSEQETQYF
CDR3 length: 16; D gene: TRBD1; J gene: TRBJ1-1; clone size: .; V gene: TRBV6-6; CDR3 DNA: TGTGCCAGCAGTTTCGACAGGGACCGGATAGGGATGGAGGCTTTCTTT; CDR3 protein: CASSFDRDRIGMEAFF
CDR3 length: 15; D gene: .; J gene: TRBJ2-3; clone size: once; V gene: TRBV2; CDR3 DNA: TGTGCCAGCAGTGATTTGGGGGGTCCCACAGATACGCAGTATTTT; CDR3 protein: CASSDLGGPTDTQYF
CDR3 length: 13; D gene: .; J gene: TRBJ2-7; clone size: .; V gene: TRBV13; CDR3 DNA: TGTGCCAGCAGCTTAGGCATCGGTGGCGAGCAGTACTTC; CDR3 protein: CASSLGIGGEQYF
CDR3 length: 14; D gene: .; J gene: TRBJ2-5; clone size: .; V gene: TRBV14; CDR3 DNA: TGTGCCAGCAGCCATTTACAGATTCAAGAGACCCAGTACTTC; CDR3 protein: CASSHLQIQETQYF
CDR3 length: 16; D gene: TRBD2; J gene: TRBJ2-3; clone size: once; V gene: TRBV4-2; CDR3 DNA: TGTGCCAGCAGCCAGGTTAGCGGGGGGCTAACAGATACGCAGTATTTT; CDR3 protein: CASSQVSGGLTDTQYF
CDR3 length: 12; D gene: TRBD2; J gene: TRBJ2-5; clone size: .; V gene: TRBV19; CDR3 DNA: TGTGCCAGTAAACCAGCGGGGGAGACCCAGTACTTC; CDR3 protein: CASKPAGETQYF
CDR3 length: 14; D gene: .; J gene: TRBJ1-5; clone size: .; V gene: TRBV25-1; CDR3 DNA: TGTGCCAGCAGTGAGAGGCAGGGTCATCAGCCCCAGCATTTT; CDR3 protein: CASSERQGHQPQHF
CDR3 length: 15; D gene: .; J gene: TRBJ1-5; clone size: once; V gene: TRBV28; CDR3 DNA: TGTGCCAGCAGCCGTTCCACAGGGAGCAATCAGCCCCAGCATTTT; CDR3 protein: CASSRSTGSNQPQHF
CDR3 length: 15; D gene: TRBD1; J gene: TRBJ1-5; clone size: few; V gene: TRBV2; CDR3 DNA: TGTGCCAGCAGAGCGGACAGGGCAAGCAATCAGCCCCAGCATTTT; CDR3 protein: CASRADRASNQPQHF
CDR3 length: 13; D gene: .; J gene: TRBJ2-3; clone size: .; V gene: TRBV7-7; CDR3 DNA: TGTGCTAGCAGCCCGACTCGGGGGGATACGCAGTATTTT; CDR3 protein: CASSPTRGDTQYF
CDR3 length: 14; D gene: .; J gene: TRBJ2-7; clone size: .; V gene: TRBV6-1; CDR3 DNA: TGTGCCAGCAGTGAAGCGCTACGGGGCTACGAGCAGTACTTC; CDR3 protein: CASSEALRGYEQYF
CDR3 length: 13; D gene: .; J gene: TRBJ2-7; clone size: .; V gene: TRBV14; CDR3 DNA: TGTGCCAGCAACCGGGGGAATTCCTACGAGCAGTACTTC; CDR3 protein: CASNRGNSYEQYF
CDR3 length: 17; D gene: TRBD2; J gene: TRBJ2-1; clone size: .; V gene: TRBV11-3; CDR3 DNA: TGTGCCAGCAGTATTAGCGGGAGAGCGAGCTCCTACAATGAGCAGTTCTTC; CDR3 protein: CASSISGRASSYNEQFF
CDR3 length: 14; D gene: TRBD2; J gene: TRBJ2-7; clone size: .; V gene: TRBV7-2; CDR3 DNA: TGTGCCAGCAGTCCGAGCGGGAGGGGATACGAGCAGTACTTC; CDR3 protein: CASSPSGRGYEQYF
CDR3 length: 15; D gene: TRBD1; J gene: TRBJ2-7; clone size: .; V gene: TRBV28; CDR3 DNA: TGTGCCAGCAGTTTATGGGGGACAGGGGGCGGTGAGCAGTACTTC; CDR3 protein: CASSLWGTGGGEQYF
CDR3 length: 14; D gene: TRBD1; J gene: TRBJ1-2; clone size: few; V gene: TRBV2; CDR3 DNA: TGTGCCAGCAGATCCGGGACAGGAGGCTATGGCTACACCTTC; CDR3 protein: CASRSGTGGYGYTF
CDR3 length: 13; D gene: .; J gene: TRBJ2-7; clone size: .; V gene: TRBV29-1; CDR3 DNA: TGCAGCGTCCAGAAAAATCAGATCTACGAGCAGTACTTC; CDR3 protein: CSVQKNQIYEQYF
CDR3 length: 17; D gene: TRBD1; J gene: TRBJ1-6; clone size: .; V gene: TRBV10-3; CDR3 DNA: TGTGCCATCAGTGATGGACAGGGATTGTTGTTAAATTCACCCCTCCACTTT; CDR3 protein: CAISDGQGLLLNSPLHF
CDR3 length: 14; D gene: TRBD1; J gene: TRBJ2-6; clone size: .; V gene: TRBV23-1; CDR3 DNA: TGCGCCAGTCTAAGGGGGCCCGGGGCCAACGTCCTGACTTTC; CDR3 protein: CASLRGPGANVLTF
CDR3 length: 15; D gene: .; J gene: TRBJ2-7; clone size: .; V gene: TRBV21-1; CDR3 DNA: TGTGCCAGCAGCAAAGAGGGAGGAGAGGCCTACGAGCAGTACTTC; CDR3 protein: CASSKEGGEAYEQYF
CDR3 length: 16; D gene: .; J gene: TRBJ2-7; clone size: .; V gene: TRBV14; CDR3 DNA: TGTGCCAGCAGCCAAAACCGGGACACCACTACCTACGAGCAGTACTTC; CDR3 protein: CASSQNRDTTTYEQYF
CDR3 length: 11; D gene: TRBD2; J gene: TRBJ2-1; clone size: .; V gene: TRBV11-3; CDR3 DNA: TGTGCCAGCTCAGCGGGAGGGAAGCAGTTCTTC; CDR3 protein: CASSAGGKQFF
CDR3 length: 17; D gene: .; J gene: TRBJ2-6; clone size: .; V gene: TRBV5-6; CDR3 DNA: TGTGCCAGCAGCTTGGCTGGGGGCAGCTCTGGGGCCAACGTCCTGACTTTC; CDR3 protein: CASSLAGGSSGANVLTF
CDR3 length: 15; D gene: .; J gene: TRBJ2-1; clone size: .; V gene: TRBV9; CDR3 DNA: TGTGCCAGCAGCAGAAATCAGGCAGTCTACAATGAGCAGTTCTTC; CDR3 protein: CASSRNQAVYNEQFF
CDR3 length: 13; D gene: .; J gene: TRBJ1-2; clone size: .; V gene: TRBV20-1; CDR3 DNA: TGCAGTGCTAGTGACAGCGAAAACTATGGCTACACCTTC; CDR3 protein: CSASDSENYGYTF
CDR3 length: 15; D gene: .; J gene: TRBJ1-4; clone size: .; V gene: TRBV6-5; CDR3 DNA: TGTGCCAGCAGTCTTGACCCGGCGGCTAATGAAAAACTGTTTTTT; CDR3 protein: CASSLDPAANEKLFF
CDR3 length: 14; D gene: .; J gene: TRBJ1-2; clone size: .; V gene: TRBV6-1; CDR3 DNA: TGTGCCAGCAGTGAAGCGCCCAAGGGGTATGGCTACACCTTC; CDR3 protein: CASSEAPKGYGYTF
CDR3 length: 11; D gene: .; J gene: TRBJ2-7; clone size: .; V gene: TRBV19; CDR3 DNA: TGTGCCAGTAGTGCAGGGACAGAGCAGTACTTC; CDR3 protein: CASSAGTEQYF
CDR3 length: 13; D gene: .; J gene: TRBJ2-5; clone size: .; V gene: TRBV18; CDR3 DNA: TGTGCCAGCTCGCAGGGTTTCCAAGAGACCCAGTACTTC; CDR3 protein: CASSQGFQETQYF
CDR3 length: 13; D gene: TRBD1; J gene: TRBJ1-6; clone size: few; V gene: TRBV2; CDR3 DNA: TGTGCCAGCACCGGGACAGAGAATTCACCCCTCCACTTT; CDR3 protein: CASTGTENSPLHF
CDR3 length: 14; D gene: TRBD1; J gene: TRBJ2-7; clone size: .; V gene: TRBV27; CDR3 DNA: TGTGCCAGCAGCCGGACAGGGAAGGTCTACGAGCAGTACTTC; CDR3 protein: CASSRTGKVYEQYF
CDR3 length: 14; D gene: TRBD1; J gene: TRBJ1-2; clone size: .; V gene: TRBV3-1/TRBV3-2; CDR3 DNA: TGTGCCAGCAGGAGCTCGGACAGGGACTATGGCTACACCTTC; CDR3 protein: CASRSSDRDYGYTF
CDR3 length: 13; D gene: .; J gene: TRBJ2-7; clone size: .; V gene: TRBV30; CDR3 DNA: TGTGCCTGGGGGGTACGGGGGAATTCCGAGCAGTACTTC; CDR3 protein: CAWGVRGNSEQYF
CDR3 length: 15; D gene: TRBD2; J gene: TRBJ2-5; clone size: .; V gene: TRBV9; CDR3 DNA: TGTGCCAGCAGCGTAGGATCTAGCGGGAGAGAGACCCAGTACTTC; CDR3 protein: CASSVGSSGRETQYF
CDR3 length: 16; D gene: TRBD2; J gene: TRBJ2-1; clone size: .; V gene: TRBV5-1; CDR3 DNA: TGCGCCAGCAGCTTGGACAGCGGGGGGCCTTACAATGAGCAGTTCTTC; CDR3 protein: CASSLDSGGPYNEQFF
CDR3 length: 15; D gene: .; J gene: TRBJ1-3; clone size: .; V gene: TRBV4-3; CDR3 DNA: TGCGCCAGCAGCCGAGACAGGAACTCTGGAAACACCATATATTTT; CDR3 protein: CASSRDRNSGNTIYF
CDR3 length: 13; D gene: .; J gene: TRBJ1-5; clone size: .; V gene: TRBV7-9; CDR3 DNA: TGTGCCAGCAGCTTAAGCGCAAATCAGCCCCAGCATTTT; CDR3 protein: CASSLSANQPQHF
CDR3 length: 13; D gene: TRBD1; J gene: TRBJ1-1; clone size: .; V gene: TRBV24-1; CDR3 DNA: TGTGCCACCAGTAACAGGGGATTGACTGAAGCTTTCTTT; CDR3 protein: CATSNRGLTEAFF